The 6 T cell receptor beta chains given below trace back to one sample, sequenced in a study of CD8 T cells in ankylosing spondylitis. TCRdb passed the 5' RACE reads through MiXCR, listing each CDR3 protein once. This sample has about 130,000 distinct CDR3 sequences, with around 15% found just once. The source material was blood, either unsorted or a sorted T cell fraction (not recorded which). Receptors originate from a female donor with ankylosing spondylitis or in good health (not recorded which).

About this clonotype itself: It may be a read error: a sequence one base away is much more abundant. The genes are TRBV19 and TRBJ1-3; D is unclear. CDR3 length equals 14 residues. CDR1 is LNHDA and CDR2 is SQIVND in the germline V gene (reference sequence). V was pared by 8 bases and J by 0 bases, with 11 bases between. The CDR3 DNA is TGTGCCAGTCGAGAACAAGACTCTGGAAACACCATATATTTT. Its protein product is CASREQDSGNTIYF.

A word on this clonotype: The junction departs from germline at one end; a sequencing error may be responsible. Written as DNA, the CDR3 is TGCGTCAGCAGTCAATGTGTTAGGACAGATACGCAGTATTTT. Its protein product is CVSSQCVRTDTQYF. V usage is TRBV23-1 and J usage is TRBJ2-3; no definite D call. TRBV23-1 is sorted into the ORF group, with uncertain function. The CDR3 totals 14 residues.

J is TRBJ2-1 and V is TRBV20-1; TRBD1 aligns across 9 bases. J was trimmed by 4 bases and V by 1 base; bases with no gene match: 2. Germline CDR1 reads DFQATT; CDR2 reads SNEGSKA (reference sequence). The CDR3 totals 14 residues. The DNA for the CDR3 is TGCAGTGCTAGAGGGACAGGGGTGTACAATGAGCAGTTCTTC. It translates to CSARGTGVYNEQFF.

This clonotype was observed at least ten times. The chain carries TRBV29-1 and TRBJ2-2; D tentatively fits TRBD1 or TRBD2 (5 bases each). CDR1 and CDR2 (germline): SQVTM, ANQGSEA. V lost 8 bases and J lost 8, with 15 bases in between. The CDR3 spans 12 residues. The CDR3 reads CSMGTYQGELFF. The CDR3 DNA reads as TGCAGCATGGGGACCTACCAGGGGGAGCTGTTTTTT.

V is TRBV5-1 and J is TRBJ2-7; D is perhaps TRBD2 (6 bases). Trimming pared 0 bases from V and 3 bases from J, leaving 13 bases between. The CDR3 sequence is 15 residues long. The V gene's germline CDR1 is SGHRS and CDR2 YFSETQ. The CDR3 region has the DNA TGCGCCAGCAGCTTGGCCTTGGAGGGACTCTACGAGCAGTACTTC. Its protein product is CASSLALEGLYEQYF.

The chain employs TRBV18 and TRBJ2-5; D is perhaps TRBD2 (6 bases). V was pared by 6 bases and J by 2 bases, with 10 bases between. Per germline, CDR1 KGHSH and CDR2 LQKENI. This CDR3 is 13 amino acids long. In DNA form, the CDR3 reads TGTGCCAGCTCTGGGGAGGAACAAGAGACCCAGTACTTC. Its protein product is CASSGEEQETQYF.